One sample yielded the 18 T cell receptor beta chains listed below, sequenced in a study of cytomegalovirus exposure and HLA in healthy donors. A multiplex PCR was run with 60 Vbeta primers and 13 Jbeta primers. The data were produced by immunoSEQ multiplex PCR, yet TCRdb's version contains in-frame clones alone and is incomplete. The sample lists 95,000 to 150,000 clones, 75% to 85% seen once, with about 8.9% in the top ten. The sample taken for sequencing was PBMCs. The receptors come from a man aged 30-40 years in good health and CMV-seropositive.

The chain combines TRBV11-2 with TRBJ2-5; TRBD2 agrees at 7 bases. Germline values: CDR1 SGHAT, CDR2 FQNNGV. The CDR3 is 14 amino acids. The V and J ends lost 5 bases and 2 bases, in that order; junction bases with no gene match: 5. CDR3 bases: TGTGCCAGCAGCAGACGGGGGGATCAAGAGACCCAGTACTTC. It specifies CASSRRGDQETQYF.

The V gene is TRBV6-4, the J gene TRBJ2-1; TRBD2 matches at 10 bases. There are 15 residues in the CDR3. The germline gives CDR1 MRHNA, CDR2 SNTAGT. The ends lost 3 bases at V and 7 bases at J; junction bases unmatched: 6. CDR3 in amino acids: CASSDKRGGWNEQFF. The CDR3 nucleotides are TGTGCCAGCAGTGATAAGCGGGGGGGGTGGAATGAGCAGTTCTTC.

This clone has just a few counts. The chain has TRBV6-1 and TRBJ2-7; D is uncertain. The V end was cut by 2 bases, the J end by 4 bases, with 3 bases between. From germline, CDR1 is MNHNS and CDR2 SASEGT. This CDR3 comprises 11 residues. CDR3 region: CASSELYEQYF. CDR3 sequence (DNA): TGTGCCAGCAGTGAACTATACGAGCAGTACTTC.

The chain has TRBV29-1 and TRBJ1-6; 7 bases match TRBD1. The CDR3 is 13 amino acids. Per the germline V gene, CDR1 is SQVTM and CDR2 is ANQGSEA. Losses at the gene ends were 4 bases for V and 8 bases for J; bases not matched to a gene: 5. CDR3 protein: CSVGGQGDSPLHF. CDR3 in DNA: TGCAGCGTTGGTGGGCAGGGGGATTCACCCCTCCACTTT.

With regard to this clone: Sequence at one end of the junction differs from germline and may be a read error. The V call is TRBV5-1, the J call TRBJ2-3; D might be TRBD2 (7 bases). The CDR3 loop spans 16 amino acids. Germline CDR1 reads SGHRS; CDR2 reads YFSETQ. The CDR3 spells CASRLVAGASTDTQYF. CDR3 sequence (DNA): TGCGCCAGCAGGTTGGTGGCGGGGGCGAGCACAGATACGCAGTATTTT.

The chain combines TRBV12-5 with TRBJ2-7, with 8 bases aligning to TRBD2. Germline assignment: CDR1 LGHNT and CDR2 FRNRAP. The CDR3 totals 14 residues. Unmatched junction bases numbered 5, after V lost 2 bases and J lost 5 bases. CDR3 loop: CASGLFGGGNEQYF. The CDR3 region has the DNA TGTGCTAGTGGTTTGTTCGGGGGGGGGAACGAGCAGTACTTC.

V gene TRBV7-6 combines with J gene TRBJ2-2, with 7 nucleotides matching TRBD2. Unmatched junction bases numbered 9, after V lost 5 bases and J lost 6 bases. Germline V lookup: CDR1 SGHVS, CDR2 FNYEAQ. The length of the CDR3 is 15 residues. The DNA of the CDR3 is TGTGCCAGCAGCGCGGGGGAACGTTTCTCCGGGGAGCTGTTTTTT. Amino acid sequence: CASSAGERFSGELFF.

The rearrangement joins TRBV30 to TRBJ2-6; a possible D gene is TRBD1 (6 bases). CDR3 size: 14 residues. In germline, CDR1 is GTSNPN, CDR2 SVGIG (reference sequence). V was shortened by 5 bases and J by 0 bases, with 8 bases between the two germline ends. The DNA of the CDR3 is TGTGCCTGGGAGGGGGTCTCTGGGGCCAACGTCCTGACTTTC. Its protein is CAWEGVSGANVLTF.

This clone was observed a handful of times. The chain links TRBV29-1 to TRBJ2-5, with D possibly matching TRBD2 (5 bases). Germline V gives CDR1 SQVTM, CDR2 ANQGSEA. The CDR3 sequence is 10 residues long. V was trimmed by 7 bases and J by 3 bases, leaving 6 bases between them. The CDR3 DNA is TGCAGCGCCGGGGAAGAGACCCAGTACTTC. It codes for CSAGEETQYF.

J is TRBJ1-6 and V is TRBV30; TRBD1 matches 10 bases. Germline trimming cut 2 bases from V and 8 bases from J; bases unmatched to any gene: 6. There are 15 residues in the CDR3. Germline loops: CDR1 GTSNPN, CDR2 SVGIG (reference sequence). CDR3 in amino acids: CAWSRGQGQYSPLHF. Written as DNA, the CDR3 is TGTGCCTGGAGTAGGGGACAGGGGCAATATTCACCCCTCCACTTT.

This chain connects TRBV18 to TRBJ2-5, with 14 bases that match TRBD2. V trimming: 2 bases; J trimming: 1 base; junction bases outside the gene matches: 6. The V gene's germline CDR1 is KGHSH and CDR2 LQKENI. The CDR3 sequence is 18 residues long. CDR3 residues: CASSPGLAGGRSQETQYF. The DNA for the CDR3 is TGTGCCAGCTCACCAGGACTAGCGGGGGGTCGGAGCCAAGAGACCCAGTACTTC.

The chain is built from TRBV12-5 and TRBJ2-7; 9 positions match TRBD1. This CDR3 region has 18 residues. Trimming at V came to 0 bases and at J to 3 bases, leaving 12 bases not matched to a gene. Germline loops: CDR1 LGHNT, CDR2 FRNRAP. The CDR3 region is CASGLVSGPTGGFYEQYF. As DNA, the CDR3 is TGTGCTAGTGGTTTGGTTTCGGGACCGACAGGGGGGTTCTACGAGCAGTACTTC.

The chain has TRBV6-1 and TRBJ1-1, with TRBD1 matching over 8 bases. The CDR3 runs 14 residues. In germline, CDR1 is MNHNS, CDR2 SASEGT. The trim removed 7 bases at V and 4 bases at J, leaving 8 bases unmatched. Written as DNA, the CDR3 is TGTGCCAGCACCGTTTCTACAGGGGGCACTGAAGCTTTCTTT. This encodes CASTVSTGGTEAFF.

Notes on this clone: The same CDR3 arises from other DNA sequences in this sample as well. The V gene is TRBV6-1, the J gene TRBJ1-2; 9 nucleotides line up with TRBD1. Germline V gene data show CDR1 as MNHNS and CDR2 as SASEGT. The V and J ends lost 2 bases and 3 bases, in that order; junction bases with no gene match: 4. The CDR3 totals 15 residues. CDR3 in DNA: TGTGCCAGCAGTGAAACCGGGACAGGGTACTATGGCTACACCTTC. Translation: CASSETGTGYYGYTF.

The V and J genes are TRBV6-1 and TRBJ1-2, with 7 positions matching TRBD1. V was clipped by 6 bases and J by 3 bases; unmatched bases: 4. Germline CDR1 is MNHNS and CDR2 is SASEGT. CDR3 length: 13 residues. The CDR3 protein is CASSQTGDYGYTF. The DNA for the CDR3 is TGTGCCAGCAGCCAAACAGGGGACTATGGCTACACCTTC.

This sequence joins TRBV7-8 and TRBJ2-7; TRBD1 might be the D (6 bases). Germline CDR1 SGHVS, CDR2 FQNEAQ. Trimming removed 4 bases from V and 3 bases from J, with 10 bases in between. The CDR3 consists of 13 residues. The CDR3 is CASSWDTLYEQYF. Here the CDR3 DNA reads TGTGCCAGCAGCTGGGACACCCTCTACGAGCAGTACTTC.

The rearrangement joins TRBV4-2 to TRBJ2-2; D ambiguous. V was clipped by 0 bases and J by 3 bases, with 5 bases between them. CDR1 and CDR2 from the germline V gene are LGHNA and YNFKEQ. The CDR3 has 14 amino acids. The DNA of the CDR3 is TGTGCCAGCAGCCAAGATCCGGACACCGGGGAGCTGTTTTTT. As protein: CASSQDPDTGELFF.

The sample holds a few counts of this clone. Here the CDR3 reads CASSLGQENYGYTF. DNA for the CDR3: TGCGCCAGCAGCTTGGGACAGGAGAACTATGGCTACACCTTC. The chain couples TRBV5-1 to TRBJ1-2; D may be TRBD1 (6 bases). The CDR3 is 14 amino acids. V was clipped by 0 bases and J by 2 bases, with 8 bases between them. Germline V gene sequence: CDR1 SGHRS, CDR2 YFSETQ.